These 11 T cell receptor beta chains share one sample of origin, sequenced in a study of blood T cell repertoires in COVID-19. The data were produced by immunoSEQ multiplex PCR, yet TCRdb's version contains in-frame clones alone and is incomplete. This sample has 270,000 or so clones, with 81% found just once. Material: peripheral blood. These receptors were taken from a woman aged 55-69 years with active or convalescent COVID-19.

The rearrangement joins TRBV5-6 to TRBJ1-6; 8 bases are a match to TRBD1. Germline V lookup: CDR1 SGHDT, CDR2 YYEEEE. The CDR3 contains 15 residues. Germline trimming cut 4 bases from V and 6 bases from J; bases unmatched to any gene: 6. The CDR3 is CASSRDRGSNSPLHF. CDR3 sequence (DNA): TGTGCCAGCAGCAGAGACAGGGGTAGTAATTCACCCCTCCACTTT.

The chain recombines TRBV7-2 with TRBJ1-3; tentative D call: TRBD1 (5 bases). The CDR3 covers 15 residues. Trimming pared 3 bases from V and 4 bases from J, leaving 13 bases between. CDR1 SGHTA and CDR2 FQGNSA come from the germline V gene. CDR3 sequence: CASSFGRDPGNTIYF. CDR3 DNA: TGTGCCAGCAGCTTCGGGAGGGACCCCGGAAACACCATATATTTT.

The rearrangement links TRBV12-5 to TRBJ2-1; D gene uncertain. V gave up 5 bases and J gave up 7 bases, with 15 bases separating them. The germline CDR1 and CDR2 sequences are LGHNT and FRNRAP. The CDR3 runs 14 residues. This chain's CDR3 is CASGLSLDGNEQFF. DNA of the CDR3: TGTGCTAGTGGTCTTTCCCTAGATGGGAATGAGCAGTTCTTC.

The chain recombines TRBV7-9 with TRBJ1-5; D might be TRBD1 (5 bases). This CDR3 spans 16 amino acids. Germline assignment: CDR1 SEHNR and CDR2 FQNEAQ (reference sequence). V was shortened by 5 bases and J by 0 bases, with 14 bases between the two germline ends. This CDR3 is CASSPQGEYSNQPQHF. CDR3 sequence (DNA): TGTGCCAGCAGCCCCCAGGGCGAGTATAGCAATCAGCCCCAGCATTTT.

The V gene is TRBV4-2, the J gene TRBJ2-2, with TRBD2 matching over 11 bases. CDR1 LGHNA and CDR2 YNFKEQ come from the germline V gene. V lost 1 base, J lost 5 bases, and 9 bases stayed unmatched. The length of the CDR3 is 18 residues. The CDR3 loop is CASSQALASGGWTGELFF. In DNA form, the CDR3 reads TGTGCCAGCAGCCAAGCTCTCGCTAGCGGGGGGTGGACCGGGGAGCTGTTTTTT.

The rearrangement joins TRBV18 to TRBJ2-3; D perhaps matches TRBD1 (5 bases). CDR1 is KGHSH and CDR2 is LQKENI in the germline V gene. This CDR3 is built from 16 residues. Trimming removed 3 bases at V and 5 bases at J, with 18 bases between. The CDR3: CASSPNRLGKIDTQYF. CDR3 in DNA: TGTGCCAGCTCACCGAACAGGTTGGGGAAAATAGATACGCAGTATTTT.

The chain uses TRBV6-5 and TRBJ2-1, with D tentatively TRBD1 (6 bases). V was pared by 6 bases and J by 4 bases, with 10 bases between. This CDR3 is built from 13 residues. CDR1 is MNHEY and CDR2 is SVGAGI in the germline V gene. The CDR3 here is CASRGQFYNEQFF. DNA for the CDR3: TGTGCCAGCAGGGGACAATTTTACAATGAGCAGTTCTTC.

The genes are TRBV7-9 and TRBJ2-7, with a weak D call TRBD2 (7 bases). The CDR3 length is 14 residues. Trimming took 5 bases from V and 5 from J, leaving 16 bases between them. The germline V gene has CDR1 SEHNR and CDR2 FQNEAQ (reference sequence). The CDR3 region has the DNA TGTGCCAGCAGCCCTACTGGGGGGGCGGACGAGCAGTACTTC. Protein product: CASSPTGGADEQYF.

The rearrangement links TRBV5-1 to TRBJ1-2; 9 bases are a match to TRBD1. V lost 4 bases, J lost 8 bases, and 9 bases stayed unmatched. The length of the CDR3 is 14 residues. Germline V CDR1 and CDR2: SGHRS, YFSETQ. The CDR3 DNA sequence: TGCGCCAGCAGCGCCTCACCCGGGACAGGGGGCTACACCTTC. Translating it yields CASSASPGTGGYTF.

This clone came up once. The V gene is TRBV11-2, the J gene TRBJ1-2, with D possibly being TRBD1 (5 bases). The ends were cut back, 2 bases at V and 5 bases at J, with 12 bases in the middle. The CDR3 is 14 residues long. Germline V lookup: CDR1 SGHAT, CDR2 FQNNGV. The CDR3, as DNA: TGTGCCAGCAGCTTATTAGGGGTGTATTATGGCTACACCTTC. It encodes CASSLLGVYYGYTF.

This chain connects TRBV6-4 to TRBJ2-3, with 12 nucleotides matching TRBD2. CDR1 and CDR2 (germline): MRHNA, SNTAGT. The CDR3 length is 13 residues. With 6 bases clipped from V and 6 bases from J, the junction kept 1 base outside the gene matches. CDR3 sequence: CASRGLAGDTQYF. In DNA, the CDR3 is TGTGCCAGCAGGGGACTAGCGGGCGATACGCAGTATTTT.